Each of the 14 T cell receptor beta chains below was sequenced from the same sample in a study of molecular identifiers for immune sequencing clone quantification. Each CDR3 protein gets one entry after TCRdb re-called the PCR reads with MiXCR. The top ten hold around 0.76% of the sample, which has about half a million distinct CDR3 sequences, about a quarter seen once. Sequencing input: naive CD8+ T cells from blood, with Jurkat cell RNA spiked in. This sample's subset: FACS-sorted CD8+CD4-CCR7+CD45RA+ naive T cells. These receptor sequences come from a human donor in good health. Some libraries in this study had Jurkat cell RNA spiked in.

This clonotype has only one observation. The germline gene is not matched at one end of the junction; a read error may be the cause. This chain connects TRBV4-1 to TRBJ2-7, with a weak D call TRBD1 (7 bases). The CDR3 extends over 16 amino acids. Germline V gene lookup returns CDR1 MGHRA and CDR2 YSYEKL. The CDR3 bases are TGCGCCGGCAGCCAAGCCAGTGCGGGACAGAGGTACGAGCAGTACTTC. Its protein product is CAGSQASAGQRYEQYF.

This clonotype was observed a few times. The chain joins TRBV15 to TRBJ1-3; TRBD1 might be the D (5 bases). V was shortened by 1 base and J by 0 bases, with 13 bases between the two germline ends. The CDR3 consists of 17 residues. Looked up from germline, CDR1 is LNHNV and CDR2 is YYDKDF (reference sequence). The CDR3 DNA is TGTGCCACCAGCAGAGGATTCAGGGTGGACTCTGGAAACACCATATATTTT. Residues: CATSRGFRVDSGNTIYF. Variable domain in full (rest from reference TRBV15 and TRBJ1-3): DAMVIQNPRYQVTQFGKPVTLSCSQTLNHNVMYWYQQKSSQAPKLLFHYYDKDFNNEADTPDNFQSRRPNTSFCFLDIRSPGLGDTAMYLCATSRGFRVDSGNTIYFGEGSWLTVV.

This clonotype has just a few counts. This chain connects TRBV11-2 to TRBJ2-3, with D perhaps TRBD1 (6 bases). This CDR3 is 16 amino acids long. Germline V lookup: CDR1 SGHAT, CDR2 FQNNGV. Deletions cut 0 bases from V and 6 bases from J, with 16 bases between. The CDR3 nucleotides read TGTGCCAGCAGCTTAGAATACGGTCTAAGGGGGGATACGCAGTATTTT. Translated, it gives CASSLEYGLRGDTQYF.

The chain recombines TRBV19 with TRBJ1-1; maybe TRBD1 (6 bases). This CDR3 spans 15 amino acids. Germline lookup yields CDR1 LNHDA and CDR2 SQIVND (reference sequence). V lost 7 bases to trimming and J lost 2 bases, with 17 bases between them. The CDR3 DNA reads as TGTGCCAGTACCAATACAGGGAAGGGTAACACTGAAGCTTTCTTT. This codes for CASTNTGKGNTEAFF.

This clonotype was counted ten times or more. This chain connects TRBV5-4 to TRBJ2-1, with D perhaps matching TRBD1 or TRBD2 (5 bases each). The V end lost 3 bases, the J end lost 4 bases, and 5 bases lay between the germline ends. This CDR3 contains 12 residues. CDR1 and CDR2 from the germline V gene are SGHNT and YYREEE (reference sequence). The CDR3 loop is CASSWGYNEQFF. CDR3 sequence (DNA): TGTGCCAGCAGCTGGGGGTACAATGAGCAGTTCTTC.

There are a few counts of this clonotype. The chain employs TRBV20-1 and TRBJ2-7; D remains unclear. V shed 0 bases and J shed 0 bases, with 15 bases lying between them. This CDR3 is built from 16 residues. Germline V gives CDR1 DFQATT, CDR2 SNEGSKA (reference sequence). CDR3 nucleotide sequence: TGCAGTGCTAGAGATTCCCCCCTGGGCAGCTCCTACGAGCAGTACTTC. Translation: CSARDSPLGSSYEQYF.

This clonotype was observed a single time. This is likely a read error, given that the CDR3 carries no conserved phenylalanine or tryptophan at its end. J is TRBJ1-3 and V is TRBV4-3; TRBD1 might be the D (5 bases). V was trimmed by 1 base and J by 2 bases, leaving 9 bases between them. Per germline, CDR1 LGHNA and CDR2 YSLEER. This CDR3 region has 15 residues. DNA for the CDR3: TGCGCCAGCAGCCAAGGCAGGGCGCCTGGAAACACCATATATTCT. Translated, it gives CASSQGRAPGNTIYS.

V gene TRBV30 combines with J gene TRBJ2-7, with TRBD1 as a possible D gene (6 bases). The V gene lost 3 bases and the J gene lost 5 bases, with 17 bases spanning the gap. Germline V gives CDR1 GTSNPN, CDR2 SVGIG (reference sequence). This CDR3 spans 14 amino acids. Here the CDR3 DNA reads TGTGCCTGGAGAGGTAACAGGGTGTTAGACGAGCAGTACTTC. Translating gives CAWRGNRVLDEQYF.

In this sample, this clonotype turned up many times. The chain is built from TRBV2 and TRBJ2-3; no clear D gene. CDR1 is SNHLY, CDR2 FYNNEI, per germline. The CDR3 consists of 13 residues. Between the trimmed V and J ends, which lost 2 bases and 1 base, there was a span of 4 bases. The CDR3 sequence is CASSESGTDTQYF. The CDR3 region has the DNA TGTGCCAGCAGTGAAAGTGGCACAGATACGCAGTATTTT.

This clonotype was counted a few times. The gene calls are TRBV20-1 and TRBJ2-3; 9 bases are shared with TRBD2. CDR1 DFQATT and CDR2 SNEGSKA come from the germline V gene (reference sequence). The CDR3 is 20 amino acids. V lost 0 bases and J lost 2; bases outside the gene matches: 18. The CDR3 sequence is CSARDIWGLADKKPTDTQYF. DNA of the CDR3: TGCAGTGCTAGAGATATTTGGGGACTAGCAGATAAGAAACCCACAGATACGCAGTATTTT.

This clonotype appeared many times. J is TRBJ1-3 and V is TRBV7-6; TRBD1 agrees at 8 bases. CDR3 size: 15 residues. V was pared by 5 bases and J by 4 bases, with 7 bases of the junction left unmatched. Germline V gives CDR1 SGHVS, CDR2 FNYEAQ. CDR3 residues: CASSGTGVIGNTIYF. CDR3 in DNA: TGTGCCAGCAGCGGGACAGGAGTAATCGGAAACACCATATATTTT.

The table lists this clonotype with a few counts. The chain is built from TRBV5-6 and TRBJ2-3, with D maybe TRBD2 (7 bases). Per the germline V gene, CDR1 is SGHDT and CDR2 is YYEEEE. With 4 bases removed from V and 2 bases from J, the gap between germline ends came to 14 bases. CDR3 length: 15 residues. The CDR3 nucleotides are TGTGCCAGCAGCGGAGGGGGGGCCGTCACAGATACGCAGTATTTT. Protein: CASSGGGAVTDTQYF.

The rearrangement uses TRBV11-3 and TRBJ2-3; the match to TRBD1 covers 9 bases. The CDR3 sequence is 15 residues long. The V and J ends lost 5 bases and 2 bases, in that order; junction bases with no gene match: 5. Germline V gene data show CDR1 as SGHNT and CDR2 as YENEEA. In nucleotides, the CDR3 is TGTGCCAGCAGCCCTTGGACAGGGGACACAGATACGCAGTATTTT. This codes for CASSPWTGDTDTQYF.

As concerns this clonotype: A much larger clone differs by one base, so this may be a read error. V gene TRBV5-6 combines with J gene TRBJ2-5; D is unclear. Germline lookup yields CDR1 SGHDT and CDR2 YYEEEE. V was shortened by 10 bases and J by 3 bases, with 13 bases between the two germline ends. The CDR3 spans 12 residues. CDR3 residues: CACGPPEETQYF. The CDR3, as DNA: TGTGCCTGCGGACCACCCGAAGAGACCCAGTACTTC.